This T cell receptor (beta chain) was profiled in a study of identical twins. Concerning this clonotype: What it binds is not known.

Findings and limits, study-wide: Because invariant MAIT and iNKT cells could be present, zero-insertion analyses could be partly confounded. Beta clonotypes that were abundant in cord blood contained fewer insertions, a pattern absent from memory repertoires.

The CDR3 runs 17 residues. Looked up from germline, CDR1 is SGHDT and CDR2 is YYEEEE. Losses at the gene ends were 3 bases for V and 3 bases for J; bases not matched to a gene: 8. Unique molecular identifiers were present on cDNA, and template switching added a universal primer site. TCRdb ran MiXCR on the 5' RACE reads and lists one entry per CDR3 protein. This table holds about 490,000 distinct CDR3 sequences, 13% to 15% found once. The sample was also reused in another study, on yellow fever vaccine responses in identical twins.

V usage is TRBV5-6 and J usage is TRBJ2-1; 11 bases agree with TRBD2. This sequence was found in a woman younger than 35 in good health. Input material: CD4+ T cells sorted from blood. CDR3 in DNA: TGTGCCAGCAGCTACCAAAAACTAGCGGGGGACTACAATGAGCAGTTCTTC. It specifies CASSYQKLAGDYNEQFF.